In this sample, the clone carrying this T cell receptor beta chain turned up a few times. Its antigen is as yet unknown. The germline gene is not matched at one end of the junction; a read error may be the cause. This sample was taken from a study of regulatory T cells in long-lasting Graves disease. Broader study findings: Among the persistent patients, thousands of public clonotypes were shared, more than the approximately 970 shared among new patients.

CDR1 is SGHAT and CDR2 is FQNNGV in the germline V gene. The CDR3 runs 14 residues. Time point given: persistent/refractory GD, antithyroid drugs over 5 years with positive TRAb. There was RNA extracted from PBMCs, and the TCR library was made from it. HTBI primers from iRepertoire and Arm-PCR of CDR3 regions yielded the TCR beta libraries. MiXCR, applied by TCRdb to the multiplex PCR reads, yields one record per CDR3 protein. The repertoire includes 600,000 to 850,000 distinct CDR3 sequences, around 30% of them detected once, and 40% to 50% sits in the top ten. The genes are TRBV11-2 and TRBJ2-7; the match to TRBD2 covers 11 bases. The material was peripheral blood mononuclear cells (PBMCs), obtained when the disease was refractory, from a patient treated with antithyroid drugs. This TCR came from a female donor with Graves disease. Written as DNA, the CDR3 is TGTGCCAGCAGCCCTATTAGCGGGAGGGGGTTGAATGGATTC. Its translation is CASSPISGRGLNGF.